This T cell receptor beta chain was recovered during a study of blood T cell repertoires in COVID-19. Study at large: The study drew acute and convalescent COVID-19 samples from the United States, Italy and Spain. In each case, the material was cDNA or gDNA derived from T cells, B-cell-depleted T cells, or PBMCs.

As originally analysed: For nucleated cells, counts were estimated from reference gene primer amplification. Assay used: immunoSEQ multiplex PCR; TCRdb lists only in-frame clones, some missing. The DNA gave D and trimming, while V, J and clone size come from that table. The sample includes roughly 260,000 clones, about 89% of them seen just once. The CDR3 consists of 19 residues. The chain joins TRBV21-1 to TRBJ1-5; whether TRBD1, the table's D call, matches the DNA was not checked. TRBV21-1 corresponds to a pseudogene. This TCR derives from a man aged 35 to 55 who had recovered from COVID-19. Input material: peripheral blood. The CDR3 coding sequence is TGTGCCAGCAGCAATTTAGTGACAGACCTTTCTTATAGCAATCAGCCCCAGCATTTT. It translates to CASSNLVTDLSYSNQPQHF.